The entry below describes one T cell receptor beta chain. This record comes from a study of shared clonotypes between healthy human individuals. The length of the CDR3 is 15 residues. Germline CDR1 and CDR2: SEHNR and FQNEAQ (reference sequence). CD45RO-negative cells were positively selected for CCR7, leaving out terminally differentiated effector memory CD45RA+ cells. Here immunoSEQ multiplex PCR was the method, and the copy in TCRdb shows in-frame clones only, minus some. This sample has roughly 650,000 clones, with approximately 96% found just once. The clonotype comes from a woman aged 25-40 years in good health. The genes are TRBV7-9 and TRBJ2-5; D unresolved. The end of the DNA fits TRBJ2-7 better, so the J call may be wrong. The sequenced material came from naive CD8+ T cells sorted from blood. CDR3 sequence (DNA): TGTGCCAGCAGCTTAGGCAGGTTTAACTCCTACGAGCAGTACTTC. Amino acid sequence: CASSLGRFNSYEQYF.